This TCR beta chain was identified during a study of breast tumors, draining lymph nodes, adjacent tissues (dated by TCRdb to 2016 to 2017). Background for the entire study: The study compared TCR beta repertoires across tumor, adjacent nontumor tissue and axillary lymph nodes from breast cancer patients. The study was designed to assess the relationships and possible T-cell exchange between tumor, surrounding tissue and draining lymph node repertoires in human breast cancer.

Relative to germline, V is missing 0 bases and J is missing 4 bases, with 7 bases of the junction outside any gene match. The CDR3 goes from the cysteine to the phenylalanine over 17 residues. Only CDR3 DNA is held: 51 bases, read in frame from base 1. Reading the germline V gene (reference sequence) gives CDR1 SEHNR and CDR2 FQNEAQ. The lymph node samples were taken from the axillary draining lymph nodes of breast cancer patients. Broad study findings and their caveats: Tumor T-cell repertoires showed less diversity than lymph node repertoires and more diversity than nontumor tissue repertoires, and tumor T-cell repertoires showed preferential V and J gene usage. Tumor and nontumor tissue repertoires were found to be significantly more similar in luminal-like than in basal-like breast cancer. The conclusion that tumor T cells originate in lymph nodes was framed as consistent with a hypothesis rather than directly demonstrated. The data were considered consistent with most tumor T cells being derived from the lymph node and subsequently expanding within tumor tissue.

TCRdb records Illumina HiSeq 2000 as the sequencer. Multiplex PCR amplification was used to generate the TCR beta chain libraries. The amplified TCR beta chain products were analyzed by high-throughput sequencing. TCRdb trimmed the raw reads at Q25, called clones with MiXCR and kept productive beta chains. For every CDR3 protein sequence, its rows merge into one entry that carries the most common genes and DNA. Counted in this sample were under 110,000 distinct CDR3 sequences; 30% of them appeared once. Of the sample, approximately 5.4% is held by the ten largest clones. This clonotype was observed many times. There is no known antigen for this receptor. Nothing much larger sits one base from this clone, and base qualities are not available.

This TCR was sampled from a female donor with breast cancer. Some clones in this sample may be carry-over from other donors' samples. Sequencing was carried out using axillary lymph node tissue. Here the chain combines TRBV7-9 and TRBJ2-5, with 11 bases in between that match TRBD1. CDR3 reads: CASSLAGGGQGGETQYF. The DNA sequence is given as TGTGCCAGCAGCTTAGCAGGCGGGGGACAGGGGGGAGAGACCCAGTACTTC.